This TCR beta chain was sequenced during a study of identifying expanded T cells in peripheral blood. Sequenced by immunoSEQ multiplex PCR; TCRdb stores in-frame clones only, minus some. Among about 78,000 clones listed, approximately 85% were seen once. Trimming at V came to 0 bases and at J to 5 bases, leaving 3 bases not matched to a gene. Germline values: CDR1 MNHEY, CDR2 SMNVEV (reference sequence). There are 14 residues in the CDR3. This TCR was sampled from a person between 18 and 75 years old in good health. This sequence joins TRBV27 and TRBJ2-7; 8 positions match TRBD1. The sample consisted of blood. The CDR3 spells CASSLSSGGNEQYF. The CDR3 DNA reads TGTGCCAGCAGTTTATCGTCAGGGGGCAACGAGCAGTACTTC.